A single T cell receptor (beta chain) is shown here with its context. Its antigen is unidentified. Amplification used 60 Vbeta primers and 13 Jbeta primers. This table comes from immunoSEQ multiplex PCR, and its TCRdb copy is limited to in-frame clones, with some not included. The repertoire has about 100,000 clones, 82% of them found once; the top ten carry roughly 2.7%. The data belong to a study of cytomegalovirus exposure and HLA in healthy donors. On the study more broadly: In an early release, HLA-typed donors contributed tens of millions of unique TCR sequences.

General study points: Presence/absence analyses treated sequencing depth as roughly uniform across donors. TCR beta chains associated with HLA were, in a later analysis, more clonally expanded than equally common others.

Germline V CDR1 and CDR2: SGHNT, YENEEA. This CDR3 comprises 13 residues. V lost 6 bases and J lost 4; bases outside the gene matches: 5. The sequence came from a man in his thirties or forties in good health and CMV-seropositive. Sample: PBMCs. The gene calls are TRBV11-3 and TRBJ1-2; the match to TRBD1 covers 7 bases. The CDR3 DNA is TGTGCCAGCAGTCCAGGGACAGTCTATGGCTACACCTTC. Translation: CASSPGTVYGYTF.